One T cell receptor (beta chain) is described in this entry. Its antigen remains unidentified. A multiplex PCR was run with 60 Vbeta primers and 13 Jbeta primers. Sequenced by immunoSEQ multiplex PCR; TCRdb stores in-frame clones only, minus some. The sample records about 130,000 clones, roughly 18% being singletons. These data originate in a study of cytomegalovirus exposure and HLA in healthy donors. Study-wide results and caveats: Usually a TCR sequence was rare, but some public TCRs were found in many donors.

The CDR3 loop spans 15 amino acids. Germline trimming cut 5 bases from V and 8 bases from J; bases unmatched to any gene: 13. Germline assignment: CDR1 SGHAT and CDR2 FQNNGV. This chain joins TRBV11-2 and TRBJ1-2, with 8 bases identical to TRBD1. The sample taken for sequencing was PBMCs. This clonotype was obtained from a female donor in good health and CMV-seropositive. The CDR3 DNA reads TGTGCCAGCAGCCCTGTAAGGACAGGGCGAGAGGGCTACACCTTC. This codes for CASSPVRTGREGYTF.